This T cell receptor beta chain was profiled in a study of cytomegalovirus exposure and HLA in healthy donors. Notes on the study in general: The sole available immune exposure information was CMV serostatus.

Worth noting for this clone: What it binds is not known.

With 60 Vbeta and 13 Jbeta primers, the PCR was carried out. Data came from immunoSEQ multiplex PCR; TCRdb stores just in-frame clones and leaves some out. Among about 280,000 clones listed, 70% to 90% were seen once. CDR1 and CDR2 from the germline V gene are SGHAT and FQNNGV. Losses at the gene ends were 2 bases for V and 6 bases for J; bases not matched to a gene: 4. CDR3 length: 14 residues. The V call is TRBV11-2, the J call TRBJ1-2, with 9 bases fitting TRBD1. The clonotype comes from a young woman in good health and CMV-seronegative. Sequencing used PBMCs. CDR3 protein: CASSLMGQGDGYTF. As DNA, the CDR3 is TGTGCCAGCAGCTTAATGGGACAGGGTGATGGCTACACCTTC.